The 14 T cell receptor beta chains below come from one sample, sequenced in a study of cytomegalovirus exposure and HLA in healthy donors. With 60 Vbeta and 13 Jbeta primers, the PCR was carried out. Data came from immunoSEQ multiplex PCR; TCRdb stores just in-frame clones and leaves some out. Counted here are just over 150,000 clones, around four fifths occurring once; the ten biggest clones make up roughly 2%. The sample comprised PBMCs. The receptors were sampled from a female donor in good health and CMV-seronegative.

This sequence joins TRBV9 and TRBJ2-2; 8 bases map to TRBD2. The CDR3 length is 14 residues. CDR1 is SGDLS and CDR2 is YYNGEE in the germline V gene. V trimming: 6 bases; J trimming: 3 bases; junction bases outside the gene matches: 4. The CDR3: CASMTGGHTGELFF. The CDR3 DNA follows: TGTGCCAGCATGACGGGGGGGCACACCGGGGAGCTGTTTTTT.

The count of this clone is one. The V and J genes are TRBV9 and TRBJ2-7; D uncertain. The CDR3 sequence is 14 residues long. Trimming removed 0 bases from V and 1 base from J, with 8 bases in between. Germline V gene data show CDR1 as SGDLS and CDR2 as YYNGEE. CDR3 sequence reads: CASSVDGRSYEQYF. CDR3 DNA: TGTGCCAGCAGCGTAGATGGCAGATCCTACGAGCAGTACTTC.

CDR3 DNA: TGTGCCAGCAGCGTGGATCAGGGAAGGGGCTACGAGCAGTACTTC. Its translation is CASSVDQGRGYEQYF. This chain connects TRBV9 to TRBJ2-7; a possible D gene is TRBD1 (5 bases). CDR3 size: 15 residues. Trimming cost V 2 bases and J 3 bases, with 15 bases left between them. Germline lookup yields CDR1 SGDLS and CDR2 YYNGEE. The full variable domain, rest sourced from reference TRBV9 and TRBJ2-7, is DSGVTQTPKHLITATGQRVTLRCSPRSGDLSVYWYQQSLDQGLQFLIQYYNGEERAKGNILERFSAQQFPDLHSELNLSSLELGDSALYFCASSVDQGRGYEQYFGPGTRLTVT.

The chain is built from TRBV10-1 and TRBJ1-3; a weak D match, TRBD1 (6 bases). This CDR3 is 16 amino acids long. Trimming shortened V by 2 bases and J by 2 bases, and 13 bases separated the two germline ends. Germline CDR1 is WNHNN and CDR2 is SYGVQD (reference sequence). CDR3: CASSEDPQGAGNTIYF. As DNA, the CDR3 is TGCGCCAGCAGTGAGGACCCACAGGGAGCTGGAAACACCATATATTTT.

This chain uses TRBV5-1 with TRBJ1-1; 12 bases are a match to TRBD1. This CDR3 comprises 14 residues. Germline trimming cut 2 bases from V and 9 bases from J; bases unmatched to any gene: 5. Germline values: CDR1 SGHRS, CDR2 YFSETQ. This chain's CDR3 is CASSFQGQGAKAFF. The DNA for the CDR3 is TGCGCCAGCAGCTTTCAGGGACAGGGGGCGAAAGCTTTCTTT.

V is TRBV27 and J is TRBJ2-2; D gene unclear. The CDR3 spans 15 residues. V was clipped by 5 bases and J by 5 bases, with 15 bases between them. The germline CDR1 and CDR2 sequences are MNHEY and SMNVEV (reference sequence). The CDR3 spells CASSPRSRSTGELFF. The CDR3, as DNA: TGTGCCAGCAGTCCGCGCTCGCGGAGTACCGGGGAGCTGTTTTTT.

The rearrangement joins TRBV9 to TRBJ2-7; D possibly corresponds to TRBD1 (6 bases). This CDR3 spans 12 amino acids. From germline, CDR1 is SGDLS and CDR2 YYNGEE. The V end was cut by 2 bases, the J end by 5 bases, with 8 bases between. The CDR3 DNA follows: TGTGCCAGCAGCGTGCCAGGGGACGAGCAGTACTTC. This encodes CASSVPGDEQYF. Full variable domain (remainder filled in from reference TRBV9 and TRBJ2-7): DSGVTQTPKHLITATGQRVTLRCSPRSGDLSVYWYQQSLDQGLQFLIQYYNGEERAKGNILERFSAQQFPDLHSELNLSSLELGDSALYFCASSVPGDEQYFGPGTRLTVT.

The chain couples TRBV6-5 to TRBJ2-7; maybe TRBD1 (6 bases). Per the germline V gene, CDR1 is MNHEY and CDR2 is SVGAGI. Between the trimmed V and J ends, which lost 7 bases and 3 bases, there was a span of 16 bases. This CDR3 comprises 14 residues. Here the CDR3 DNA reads TGTGCCAGCACTCTACAGGGCCTACTCTACGAGCAGTACTTC. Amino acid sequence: CASTLQGLLYEQYF.

CDR3 in amino acids: CASSFVSTDTQYF. In DNA, the CDR3 is TGTGCCAGCAGCTTTGTAAGCACAGATACGCAGTATTTT. The genes are TRBV5-4 and TRBJ2-3; D is uncertain. Germline values: CDR1 SGHNT, CDR2 YYREEE (reference sequence). Trimming cost V 2 bases and J 0 bases, with 4 bases left between them. There are 13 residues in the CDR3.

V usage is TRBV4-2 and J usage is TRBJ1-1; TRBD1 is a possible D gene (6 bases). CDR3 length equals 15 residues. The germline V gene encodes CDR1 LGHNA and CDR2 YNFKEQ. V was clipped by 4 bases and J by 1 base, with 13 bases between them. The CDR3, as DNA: TGTGCCAGCAGCCCTCATAAGGGACAGAACACTGAAGCTTTCTTT. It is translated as CASSPHKGQNTEAFF.

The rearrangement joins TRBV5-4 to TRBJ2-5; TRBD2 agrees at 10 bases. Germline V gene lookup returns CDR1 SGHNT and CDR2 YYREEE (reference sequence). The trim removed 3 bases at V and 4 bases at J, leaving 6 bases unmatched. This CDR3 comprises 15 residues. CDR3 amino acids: CASSSNLAGGETQYF. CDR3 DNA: TGTGCCAGCAGCTCTAACTTAGCGGGAGGAGAGACCCAGTACTTC.

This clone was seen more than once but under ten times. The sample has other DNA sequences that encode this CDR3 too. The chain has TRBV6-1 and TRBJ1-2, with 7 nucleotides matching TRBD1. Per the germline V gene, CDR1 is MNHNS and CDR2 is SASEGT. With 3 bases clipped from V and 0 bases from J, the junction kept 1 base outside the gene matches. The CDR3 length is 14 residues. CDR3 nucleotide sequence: TGTGCCAGCAGTGAGCAGGGGGCTAACTATGGCTACACCTTC. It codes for CASSEQGANYGYTF.

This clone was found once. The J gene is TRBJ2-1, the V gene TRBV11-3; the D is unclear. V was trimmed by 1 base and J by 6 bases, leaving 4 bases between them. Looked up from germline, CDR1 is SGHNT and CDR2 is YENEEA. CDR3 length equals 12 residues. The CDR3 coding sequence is TGTGCCAGCAGCTTAGCCAGCAATGAGCAGTTCTTC. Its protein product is CASSLASNEQFF. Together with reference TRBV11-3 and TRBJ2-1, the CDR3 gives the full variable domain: EAGVVQSPRYKIIEKKQPVAFWCNPISGHNTLYWYLQNLGQGPELLIRYENEEAVDDSQLPKDRFSAERLKGVDSTLKIQPAELGDSAVYLCASSLASNEQFFGPGTRLTVL.

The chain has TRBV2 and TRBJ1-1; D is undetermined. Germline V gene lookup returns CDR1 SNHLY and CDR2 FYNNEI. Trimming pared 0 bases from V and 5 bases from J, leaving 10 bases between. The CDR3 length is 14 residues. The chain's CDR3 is CASSEARVWTEAFF. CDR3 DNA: TGTGCCAGCAGTGAAGCGAGGGTTTGGACTGAAGCTTTCTTT.